Listed below are T cell receptor beta chains from one sample, sequenced in a study of cytomegalovirus exposure and HLA in healthy donors. Data came from immunoSEQ multiplex PCR; TCRdb stores just in-frame clones and leaves some out. Altogether tens of thousands of clones are present, 60% to 80% being singletons, with the ten largest covering around 3.4%. The sequenced material came from PBMCs. These receptors originate from a man aged 25-45 years in good health and CMV-seronegative. Both conserved end residues are part of each CDR3. D genes are given only for firm matches. Only some rows state a clone size, as once, few, many or a class for expanded clones.

>TRBJ1-3|once|TRBD1|14|TRBV5-5
CASSVTGGGNTIYF
TGTGCCAGCAGCGTAACAGGGGGCGGAAACACCATATATTTT
>TRBJ1-5|NA|NA|16|TRBV7-9
CASSLVAEWGNQPQHF
TGTGCCAGCAGCTTAGTTGCGGAATGGGGCAATCAGCCCCAGCATTTT
>TRBJ1-2|NA|NA|14|TRBV2
CASRGADFWDGYTF
TGTGCCAGCAGGGGCGCAGATTTTTGGGATGGCTACACCTTC
>TRBJ1-1|NA|NA|12|TRBV6-1
CASRGLFTEAFF
TGTGCCAGCAGGGGCCTATTCACTGAAGCTTTCTTT
>TRBJ2-5|NA|NA|16|TRBV18
CASSPSRVSRGETQYF
TGTGCCAGCTCACCAAGCAGGGTTTCAAGAGGAGAGACCCAGTACTTC
>TRBJ2-7|NA|TRBD2|15|TRBV2
CASSWGLVALYEQYF
TGTGCCAGCAGCTGGGGACTAGTGGCCCTCTACGAGCAGTACTTC
>TRBJ2-5|NA|NA|11|TRBV2
CASSREETQYF
TGTGCCAGCAGTCGAGAAGAGACCCAGTACTTC
>TRBJ2-2|NA|NA|15|TRBV6-1
CASSDPGVNTGELFF
TGTGCCAGCAGTGACCCAGGGGTGAACACCGGGGAGCTGTTTTTT
>TRBJ2-5|few|TRBD1|14|TRBV6-6
CASRRGQLQETQYF
TGTGCCAGCCGAAGGGGACAGTTACAAGAGACCCAGTACTTC
>TRBJ2-7|NA|NA|14|TRBV27
CASSLGGGRYEQYF
TGTGCCAGCAGTTTAGGTGGTGGGCGTTACGAGCAGTACTTC
>TRBJ1-4|once|NA|14|TRBV6-6
CASTRGMTNEKLFF
TGTGCCAGCACCAGAGGGATGACTAATGAAAAACTGTTTTTT
>TRBJ2-7|NA|TRBD1|14|TRBV9
CASSARTGTGEQYF
TGTGCCAGCAGCGCGCGGACAGGCACGGGAGAGCAGTACTTC
>TRBJ1-1|few|NA|15|TRBV7-9
CASSLTSQGNTEAFF
TGTGCCAGCAGCTTAACCTCACAGGGGAACACTGAAGCTTTCTTT
>TRBJ2-7|NA|TRBD1|15|TRBV5-1
CASSPGTGEDYEQYF
TGCGCCAGCAGCCCGGGGACAGGGGAGGACTACGAGCAGTACTTC
>TRBJ2-3|NA|NA|14|TRBV27
CASSLHRSTDTQYF
TGTGCCAGCAGTTTACACAGGAGCACAGATACGCAGTATTTT
>TRBJ2-3|NA|TRBD2|16|TRBV7-9
CASSSPGLEATDTQYF
TGTGCCAGCAGCTCCCCGGGACTAGAAGCGACAGATACGCAGTATTTT
>TRBJ1-2|NA|NA|13|TRBV2
CASSPAGDYGYTF
TGTGCCAGCAGCCCCGCCGGGGACTATGGCTACACCTTC
>TRBJ2-7|NA|NA|13|TRBV11-2
CASSLVAGYEQYF
TGTGCCAGCAGCTTAGTGGCGGGCTACGAGCAGTACTTC
>TRBJ2-3|few|NA|16|TRBV4-2
CASSQLTLASTDTQYF
TGTGCCAGCAGCCAACTAACGTTAGCTAGCACAGATACGCAGTATTTT
>TRBJ1-3|NA|NA|15|TRBV6-5
CASSYSRYSGNTIYF
TGTGCCAGCAGTTACTCGCGGTACTCTGGAAACACCATATATTTT
>TRBJ1-2|NA|TRBD1|17|TRBV19
CASSPGGLGTFNYGYTF
TGTGCCAGTAGCCCAGGGGGCCTCGGTACTTTTAACTATGGCTACACCTTC
>TRBJ1-1|NA|NA|12|TRBV29-1
CSVVPQNTEAFF
TGCAGCGTTGTTCCACAGAACACTGAAGCTTTCTTT
>TRBJ2-7|NA|NA|13|TRBV9
CASSVGGPYEQYF
TGTGCCAGCAGCGTCGGGGGACCCTACGAGCAGTACTTC
>TRBJ1-4|NA|TRBD1|16|TRBV2
CASSNPGQGPNEKLFF
TGTGCCAGCAGCAATCCGGGACAGGGGCCTAATGAAAAACTGTTTTTT